Listed below are T cell receptor beta chains from one sample, sequenced in a study of blood T cell repertoires in COVID-19. The repertoire was sequenced with immunoSEQ multiplex PCR; TCRdb's copy has only in-frame clones and lacks some. The sample records roughly 250,000 clones, about 86% being singletons. Sequenced material: peripheral blood. These receptors all come from a person aged 65-85 years with COVID-19, enrolled during active disease. CDR3s include the opening cysteine and the closing phenylalanine or tryptophan. D genes are given only for firm matches. Clone size is stated in some rows and not others, as once, few, many or a class when expanded.

cdr3_aa: CASSTLTGLGNQPQHF; cdr3_nt: TGTGCCAGCAGTACCCTGACAGGGTTAGGCAATCAGCCCCAGCATTTT; clone_size: -; v_call: TRBV27; j_call: TRBJ1-5; d_call: TRBD1
cdr3_aa: CSASPNVRDTQYF; cdr3_nt: TGCAGTGCTAGTCCTAACGTCCGGGATACGCAGTATTTT; clone_size: -; v_call: TRBV20-1; j_call: TRBJ2-3; d_call: -
cdr3_aa: CASGETGLNEKLFF; cdr3_nt: TGTGCCAGCGGGGAGACAGGGCTTAATGAAAAACTGTTTTTT; clone_size: -; v_call: TRBV11-2; j_call: TRBJ1-4; d_call: TRBD1
cdr3_aa: CASSQVSRSDNSPLHF; cdr3_nt: TGTGCCAGCAGCCAAGTTTCCCGGTCTGATAATTCACCCCTCCACTTT; clone_size: -; v_call: TRBV3-1/TRBV3-2; j_call: TRBJ1-6; d_call: -
cdr3_aa: CSGGQGANEQFF; cdr3_nt: TGCAGCGGTGGACAGGGGGCTAATGAGCAGTTCTTC; clone_size: once; v_call: TRBV29-1; j_call: TRBJ2-1; d_call: TRBD1
cdr3_aa: CASSLAGVRGEKLFF; cdr3_nt: TGTGCCAGCAGTTTGGCGGGGGTCCGAGGTGAAAAACTGTTTTTT; clone_size: -; v_call: TRBV28; j_call: TRBJ1-4; d_call: -
cdr3_aa: CASSLDRLATYNEQFF; cdr3_nt: TGTGCCAGCAGCTTGGACCGACTAGCTACATACAATGAGCAGTTCTTC; clone_size: -; v_call: TRBV5-4; j_call: TRBJ2-1; d_call: TRBD2
cdr3_aa: CASSYSVLSSYEQYF; cdr3_nt: TGTGCCAGCAGTTACTCGGTATTATCTAGCTACGAGCAGTACTTC; clone_size: -; v_call: TRBV6-5; j_call: TRBJ2-7; d_call: -
cdr3_aa: CASSPPLQGAAETQYF; cdr3_nt: TGTGCCAGCTCACCACCTTTACAGGGGGCGGCGGAGACCCAGTACTTC; clone_size: -; v_call: TRBV18; j_call: TRBJ2-5; d_call: TRBD1
cdr3_aa: CSVVTSGSYEQYF; cdr3_nt: TGCAGCGTGGTGACTAGCGGCTCCTACGAGCAGTACTTC; clone_size: -; v_call: TRBV29-1; j_call: TRBJ2-7; d_call: TRBD2
cdr3_aa: CASSFLQGMNTEAFF; cdr3_nt: TGCGCCAGCAGCTTCTTACAGGGGATGAACACTGAAGCTTTCTTT; clone_size: few; v_call: TRBV5-1; j_call: TRBJ1-1; d_call: TRBD1
cdr3_aa: CASSLAAVGTGSSYEQYF; cdr3_nt: TGCGCCAGCAGCTTGGCCGCAGTAGGGACAGGGTCCTCCTACGAGCAGTACTTC; clone_size: few; v_call: TRBV5-1; j_call: TRBJ2-7; d_call: TRBD1
cdr3_aa: CASSSEEGWAYNEQFF; cdr3_nt: TGCGCCAGCAGCTCAGAGGAGGGTTGGGCCTACAATGAGCAGTTCTTC; clone_size: -; v_call: TRBV5-1; j_call: TRBJ2-1; d_call: -
cdr3_aa: CASSQGSGNTEAFF; cdr3_nt: TGCGCCAGCAGCCAAGGATCGGGGAACACTGAAGCTTTCTTT; clone_size: few; v_call: TRBV4-3; j_call: TRBJ1-1; d_call: -
cdr3_aa: CASSSKLGQGYQPQHF; cdr3_nt: TGTGCCAGCAGTTCAAAATTAGGACAGGGGTATCAGCCCCAGCATTTT; clone_size: -; v_call: TRBV6-5; j_call: TRBJ1-5; d_call: TRBD1
cdr3_aa: CASSVGTGTGNQPQHF; cdr3_nt: TGTGCCAGCAGCGTAGGAACTGGGACAGGGAATCAGCCCCAGCATTTT; clone_size: -; v_call: TRBV9; j_call: TRBJ1-5; d_call: TRBD1